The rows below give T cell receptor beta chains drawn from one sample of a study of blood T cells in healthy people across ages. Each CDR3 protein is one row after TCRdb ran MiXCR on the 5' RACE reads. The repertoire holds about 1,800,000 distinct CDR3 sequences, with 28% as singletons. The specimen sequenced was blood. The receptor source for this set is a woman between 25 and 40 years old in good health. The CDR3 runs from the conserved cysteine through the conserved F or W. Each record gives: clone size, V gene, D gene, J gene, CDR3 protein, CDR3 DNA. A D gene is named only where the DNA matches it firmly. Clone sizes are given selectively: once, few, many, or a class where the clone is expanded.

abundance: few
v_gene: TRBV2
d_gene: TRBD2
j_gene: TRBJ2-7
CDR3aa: CASSRERGSSYEQYF
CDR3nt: TGTGCCAGCAGTAGAGAGCGGGGCAGCTCCTACGAGCAGTACTTC

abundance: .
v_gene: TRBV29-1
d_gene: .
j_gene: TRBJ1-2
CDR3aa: CSVDTGRDYGYTF
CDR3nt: TGCAGCGTCGATACTGGGCGAGACTATGGCTACACCTTC

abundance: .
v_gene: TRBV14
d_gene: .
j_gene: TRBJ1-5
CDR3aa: CASSSGGSFYNQPQHF
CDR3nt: TGTGCCAGCAGTTCTGGGGGCTCGTTTTACAATCAGCCCCAGCATTTT

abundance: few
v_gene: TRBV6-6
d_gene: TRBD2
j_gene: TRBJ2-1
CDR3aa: CASRRTSGRESGEQFF
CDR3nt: TGTGCCAGCAGAAGGACTAGCGGGAGGGAGTCGGGGGAGCAGTTCTTC

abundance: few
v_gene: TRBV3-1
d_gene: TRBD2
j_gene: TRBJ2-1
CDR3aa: CASSQELAGSYYNEQFF
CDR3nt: TGTGCCAGCAGCCAAGAACTAGCGGGGAGCTACTACAATGAGCAGTTCTTC

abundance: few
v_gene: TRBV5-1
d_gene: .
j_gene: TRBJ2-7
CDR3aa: CASTADGFSYEQYF
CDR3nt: TGCGCCAGCACTGCGGACGGCTTCTCCTACGAGCAGTACTTC

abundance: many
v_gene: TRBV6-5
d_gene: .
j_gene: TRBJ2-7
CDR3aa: CASSYGQGFRYEQYF
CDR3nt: TGTGCCAGCAGTTACGGTCAGGGATTTCGCTACGAGCAGTACTTC

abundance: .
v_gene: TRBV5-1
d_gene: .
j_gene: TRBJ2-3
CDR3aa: CASRPDPISDTQYF
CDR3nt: TGCGCCAGCAGGCCTGACCCGATCTCAGATACGCAGTATTTT

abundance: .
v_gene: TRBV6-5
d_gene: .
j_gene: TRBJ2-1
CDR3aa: CASSYDRTSSYNEQFF
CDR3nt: TGTGCCAGCAGTTACGACAGGACGAGCTCCTACAATGAGCAGTTCTTC

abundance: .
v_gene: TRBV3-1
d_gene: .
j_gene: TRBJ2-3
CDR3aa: CASSQRGGGGGDTQYF
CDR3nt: TGTGCCAGCAGCCAGAGGGGGGGTGGGGGTGGAGATACGCAGTATTTT

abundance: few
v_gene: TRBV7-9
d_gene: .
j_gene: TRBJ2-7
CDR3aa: CASSLAPGRVHEQYF
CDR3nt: TGTGCCAGCAGCTTAGCTCCGGGACGAGTCCACGAGCAGTACTTC

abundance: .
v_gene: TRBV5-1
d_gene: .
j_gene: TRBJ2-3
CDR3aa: CASSLAGPATTDTQYF
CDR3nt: TGCGCCAGCAGCTTGGCGGGGCCGGCGACCACAGATACGCAGTATTTT

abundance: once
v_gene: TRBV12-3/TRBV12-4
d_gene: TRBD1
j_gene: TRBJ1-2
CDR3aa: CASRPGTGRGGYTF
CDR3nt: TGTGCCAGCAGGCCAGGGACAGGGAGGGGTGGCTACACCTTC

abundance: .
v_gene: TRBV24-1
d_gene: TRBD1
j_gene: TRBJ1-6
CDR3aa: CATWTGGTYNSPLHF
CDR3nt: TGTGCCACCTGGACAGGGGGAACCTATAATTCACCCCTCCACTTT

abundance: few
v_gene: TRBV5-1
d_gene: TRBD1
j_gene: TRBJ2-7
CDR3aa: CASSPGTGLREQYF
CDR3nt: TGCGCCAGCAGCCCCGGGACAGGGCTTCGGGAGCAGTACTTC

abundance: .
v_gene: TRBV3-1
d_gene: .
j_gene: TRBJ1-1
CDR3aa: CASSQETSGTKAFF
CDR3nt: TGTGCCAGCAGCCAAGAAACTTCGGGGACGAAAGCTTTCTTT

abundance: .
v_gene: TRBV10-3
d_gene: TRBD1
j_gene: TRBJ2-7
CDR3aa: CAISEGQGPYEQYF
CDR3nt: TGTGCCATCAGTGAGGGACAGGGGCCCTACGAGCAGTACTTC

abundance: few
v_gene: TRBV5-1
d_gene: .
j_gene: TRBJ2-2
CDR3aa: CASSPIGDGELFF
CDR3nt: TGCGCCAGCAGCCCCATTGGTGACGGGGAGCTGTTTTTT

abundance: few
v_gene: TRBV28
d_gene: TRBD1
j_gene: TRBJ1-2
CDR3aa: CASSPSHRGRNYGYTF
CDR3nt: TGTGCCAGCAGCCCCTCGCACAGGGGGCGTAACTATGGCTACACCTTC

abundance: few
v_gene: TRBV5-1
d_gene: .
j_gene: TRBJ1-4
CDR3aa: CTSSLEGGEEKLFF
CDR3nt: TGCACCAGCAGCTTGGAAGGGGGAGAAGAAAAACTGTTTTTT

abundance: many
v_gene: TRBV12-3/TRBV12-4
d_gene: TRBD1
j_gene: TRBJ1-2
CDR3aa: CASRGGQDGYTF
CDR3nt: TGTGCCAGCAGAGGGGGACAGGATGGCTACACCTTC

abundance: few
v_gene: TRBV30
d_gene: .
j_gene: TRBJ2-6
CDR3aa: CAWSVLTGANVLTF
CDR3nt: TGTGCCTGGAGTGTACTAACTGGGGCCAACGTCCTGACTTTC

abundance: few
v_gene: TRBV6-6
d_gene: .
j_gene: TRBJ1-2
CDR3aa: CASSARVSPYGYTF
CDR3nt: TGTGCCAGCAGCGCCCGGGTCAGCCCCTATGGCTACACCTTC

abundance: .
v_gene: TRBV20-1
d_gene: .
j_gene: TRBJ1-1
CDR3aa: CSAYRRKGNTEAFF
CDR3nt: TGCAGTGCTTATCGACGTAAGGGAAACACTGAAGCTTTCTTT

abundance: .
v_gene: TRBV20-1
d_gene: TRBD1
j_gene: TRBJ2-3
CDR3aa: CSASLGQGITDTQYF
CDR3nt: TGCAGTGCTAGCTTGGGACAGGGGATCACAGATACGCAGTATTTT

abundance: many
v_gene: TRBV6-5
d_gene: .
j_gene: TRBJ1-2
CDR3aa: CASTMTGSAGYTF
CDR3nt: TGTGCCAGCACCATGACAGGATCGGCTGGCTACACCTTC

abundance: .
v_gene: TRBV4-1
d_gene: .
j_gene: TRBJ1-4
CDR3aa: CASSQDLQGREKLFF
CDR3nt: TGCGCCAGCAGCCAAGATCTCCAGGGTCGTGAAAAACTGTTTTTT

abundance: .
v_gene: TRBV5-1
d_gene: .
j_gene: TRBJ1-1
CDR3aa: CASSGALQGTEAFF
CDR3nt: TGCGCCAGCAGTGGGGCTTTGCAGGGGACTGAAGCTTTCTTT

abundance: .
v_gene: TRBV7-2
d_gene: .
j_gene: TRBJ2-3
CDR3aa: CASMTWGMGTNTQYF
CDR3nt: TGTGCCAGCATGACCTGGGGGATGGGCACAAATACGCAGTATTTT

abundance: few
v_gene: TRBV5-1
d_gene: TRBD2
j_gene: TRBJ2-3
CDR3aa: CASSLASVAGGQVDTQYF
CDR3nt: TGCGCCAGCAGCTTAGCGTCGGTAGCGGGGGGCCAGGTAGATACGCAGTATTTT

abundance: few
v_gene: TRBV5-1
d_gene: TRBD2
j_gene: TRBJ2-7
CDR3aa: CSSSSGGSYEQYF
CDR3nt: TGCTCCAGCAGCTCGGGGGGGTCGTACGAGCAGTACTTC

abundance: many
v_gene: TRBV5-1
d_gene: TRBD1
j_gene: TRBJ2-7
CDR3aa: CASSSSYRGSYEQYF
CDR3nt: TGCGCCAGCAGCTCATCGTACAGGGGTTCCTACGAGCAGTACTTC

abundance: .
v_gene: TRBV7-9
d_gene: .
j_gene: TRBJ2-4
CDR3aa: CASSLTYSYNEQYF
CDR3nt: TGTGCCAGCAGCTTAACCTACTCGTACAATGAGCAGTACTTC

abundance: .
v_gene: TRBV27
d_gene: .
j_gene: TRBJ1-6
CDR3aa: CASSSTAPYNSPLHF
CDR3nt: TGTGCCAGCAGTTCGACAGCACCCTATAATTCACCCCTCCACTTT

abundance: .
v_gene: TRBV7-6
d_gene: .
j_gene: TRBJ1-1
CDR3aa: CASSSPGDQAFF
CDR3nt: TGTGCCAGCAGCTCACCAGGGGACCAAGCTTTCTTT

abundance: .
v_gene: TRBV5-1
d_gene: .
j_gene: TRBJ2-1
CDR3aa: CASSLWQSARNEQFF
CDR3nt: TGCGCCAGCAGCTTGTGGCAGAGCGCAAGGAATGAGCAGTTCTTC

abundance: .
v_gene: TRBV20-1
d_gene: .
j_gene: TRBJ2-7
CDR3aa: CSARKGWVYEQYF
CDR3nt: TGCAGTGCTAGAAAGGGTTGGGTCTACGAGCAGTACTTC

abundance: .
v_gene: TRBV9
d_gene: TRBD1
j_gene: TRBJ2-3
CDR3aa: CASSVGTGGSGQPQYF
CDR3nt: TGTGCCAGCAGCGTTGGGACAGGGGGGTCTGGCCAGCCCCAGTATTTT

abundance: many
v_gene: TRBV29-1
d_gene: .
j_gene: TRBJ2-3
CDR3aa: CSVDLTRGTQYF
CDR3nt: TGCAGCGTTGATCTCACTAGAGGGACGCAGTATTTT

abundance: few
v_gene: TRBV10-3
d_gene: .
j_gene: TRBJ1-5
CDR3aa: CAISPDGNQPQHF
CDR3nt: TGTGCCATCAGTCCGGACGGTAATCAGCCCCAGCATTTT